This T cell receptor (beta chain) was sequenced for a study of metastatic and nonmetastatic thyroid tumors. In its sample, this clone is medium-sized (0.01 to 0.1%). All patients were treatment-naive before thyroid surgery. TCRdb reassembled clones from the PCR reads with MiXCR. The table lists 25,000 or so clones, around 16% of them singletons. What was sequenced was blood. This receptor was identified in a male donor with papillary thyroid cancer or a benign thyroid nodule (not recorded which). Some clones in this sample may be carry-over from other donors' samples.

The CDR3 DNA is TGTGCCAGCAGTTCCTCCCTACGGGGCACTGGCTACACCTTC. It yields the protein CASSSSLRGTGYTF. The rearrangement uses TRBV27 and TRBJ1-2; possible D gene TRBD1, 5 bases. This CDR3 spans 14 amino acids. From germline, CDR1 is MNHEY and CDR2 SMNVEV (reference sequence). The V end lost 4 bases, the J end lost 7 bases, and 16 bases lay between the germline ends.